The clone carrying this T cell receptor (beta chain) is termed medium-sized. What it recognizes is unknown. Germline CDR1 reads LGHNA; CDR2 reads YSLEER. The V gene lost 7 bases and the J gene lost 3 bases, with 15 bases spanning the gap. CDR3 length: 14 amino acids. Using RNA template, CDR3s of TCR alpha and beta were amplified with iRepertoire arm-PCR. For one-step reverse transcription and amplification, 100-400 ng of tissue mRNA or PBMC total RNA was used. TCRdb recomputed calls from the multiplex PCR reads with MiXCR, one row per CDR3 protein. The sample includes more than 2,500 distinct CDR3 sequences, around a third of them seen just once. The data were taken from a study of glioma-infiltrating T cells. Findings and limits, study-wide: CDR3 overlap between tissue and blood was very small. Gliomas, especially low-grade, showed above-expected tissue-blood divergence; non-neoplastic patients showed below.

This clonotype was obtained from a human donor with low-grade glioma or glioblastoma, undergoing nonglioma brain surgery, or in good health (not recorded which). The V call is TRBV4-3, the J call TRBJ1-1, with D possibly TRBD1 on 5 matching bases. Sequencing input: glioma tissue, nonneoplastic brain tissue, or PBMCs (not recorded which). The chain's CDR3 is CASNRGAGYTEAFF. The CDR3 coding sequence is TGCGCCAGCAACCGAGGGGCGGGATACACTGAAGCTTTCTTT.